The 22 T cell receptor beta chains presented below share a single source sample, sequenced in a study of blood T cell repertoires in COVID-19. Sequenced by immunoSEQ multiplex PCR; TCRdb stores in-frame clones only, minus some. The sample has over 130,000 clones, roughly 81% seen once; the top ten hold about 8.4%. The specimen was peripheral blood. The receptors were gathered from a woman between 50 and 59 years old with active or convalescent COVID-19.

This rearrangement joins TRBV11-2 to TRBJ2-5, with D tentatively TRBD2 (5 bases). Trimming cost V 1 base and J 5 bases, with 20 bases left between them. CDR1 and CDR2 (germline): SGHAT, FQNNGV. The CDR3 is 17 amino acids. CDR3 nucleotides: TGTGCCAGCAGCTTAGGAAGAGGTCTTCTCCGGAGGGAGACCCAGTACTTC. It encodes CASSLGRGLLRRETQYF.

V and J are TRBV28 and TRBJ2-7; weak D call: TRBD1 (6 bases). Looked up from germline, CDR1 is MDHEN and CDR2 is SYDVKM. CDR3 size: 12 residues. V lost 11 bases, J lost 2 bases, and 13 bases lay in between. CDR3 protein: CACQGRPYEQYF. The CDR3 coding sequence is TGTGCCTGCCAGGGGAGACCCTACGAGCAGTACTTC.

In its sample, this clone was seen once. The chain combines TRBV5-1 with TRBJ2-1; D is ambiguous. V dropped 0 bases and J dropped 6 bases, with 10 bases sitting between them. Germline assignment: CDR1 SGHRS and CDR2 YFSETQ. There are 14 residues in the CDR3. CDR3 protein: CASSLGYLSNEQFF. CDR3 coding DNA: TGCGCCAGCAGCTTGGGGTACCTCAGCAATGAGCAGTTCTTC.

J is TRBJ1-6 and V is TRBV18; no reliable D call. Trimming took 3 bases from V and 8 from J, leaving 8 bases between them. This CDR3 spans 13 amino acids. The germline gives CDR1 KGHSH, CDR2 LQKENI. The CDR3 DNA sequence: TGTGCCAGCTCACCTCGACATGATTCACCCCTCCACTTT. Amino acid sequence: CASSPRHDSPLHF.

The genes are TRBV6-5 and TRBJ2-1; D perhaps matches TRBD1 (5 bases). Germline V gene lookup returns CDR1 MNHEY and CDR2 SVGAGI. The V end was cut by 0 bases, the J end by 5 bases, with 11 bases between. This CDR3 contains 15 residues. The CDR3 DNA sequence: TGTGCCAGCAGTTACTCCTCGACAGTGAACAATGAGCAGTTCTTC. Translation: CASSYSSTVNNEQFF.

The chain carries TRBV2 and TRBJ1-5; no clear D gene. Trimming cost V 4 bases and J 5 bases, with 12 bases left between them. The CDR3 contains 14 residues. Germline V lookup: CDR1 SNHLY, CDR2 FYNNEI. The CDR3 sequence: CASSGPGGDQPQHF. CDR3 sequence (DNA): TGTGCCAGCAGTGGACCGGGAGGAGATCAGCCCCAGCATTTT.

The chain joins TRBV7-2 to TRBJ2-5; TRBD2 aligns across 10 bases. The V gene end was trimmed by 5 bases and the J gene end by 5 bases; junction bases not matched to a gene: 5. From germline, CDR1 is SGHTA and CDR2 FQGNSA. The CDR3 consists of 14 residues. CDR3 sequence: CASSQSGRGETQYF. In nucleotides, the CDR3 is TGTGCCAGCAGCCAGAGCGGGAGGGGGGAGACCCAGTACTTC. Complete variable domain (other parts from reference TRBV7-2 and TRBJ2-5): GAGVSQSPSNKVTEKGKDVELRCDPISGHTALYWYRQSLGQGLEFLIYFQGNSAPDKSGLPSDRFSAERTGGSVSTLTIQRTQQEDSAVYLCASSQSGRGETQYFGPGTRLLVL.

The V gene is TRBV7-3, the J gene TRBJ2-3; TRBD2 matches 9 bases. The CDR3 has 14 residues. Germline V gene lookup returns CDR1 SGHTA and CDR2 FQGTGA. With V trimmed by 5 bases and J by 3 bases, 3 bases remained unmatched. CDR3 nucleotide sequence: TGTGCCAGCAGCCTAGCGGGGAAAACAGATACGCAGTATTTT. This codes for CASSLAGKTDTQYF.

CDR3 amino acids: CASSDEAHGTGKTEAFF. The CDR3 nucleotides read TGTGCCAGCAGTGACGAAGCACACGGGACAGGGAAAACTGAAGCTTTCTTT. The genes are TRBV6-2 or TRBV6-3 and TRBJ1-1; 9 nucleotides agree with TRBD1. The CDR3 is 17 residues long. V dropped 5 bases and J dropped 5; count of bases not matched to a gene: 15. CDR1 is MNHEY, CDR2 SVGEGT, per germline.

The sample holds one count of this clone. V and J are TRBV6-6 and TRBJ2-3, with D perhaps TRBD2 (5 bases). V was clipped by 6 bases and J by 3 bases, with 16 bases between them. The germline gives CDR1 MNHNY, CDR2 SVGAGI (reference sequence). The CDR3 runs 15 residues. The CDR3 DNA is TGTGCCAGCAGCCCGGGTAGCGCCCGTACAGATACGCAGTATTTT. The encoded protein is CASSPGSARTDTQYF.

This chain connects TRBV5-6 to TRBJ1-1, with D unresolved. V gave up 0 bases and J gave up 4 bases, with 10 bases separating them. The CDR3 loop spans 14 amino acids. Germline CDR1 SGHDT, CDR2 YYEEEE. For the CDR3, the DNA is TGTGCCAGCAGCTTGGCGGGGTTCGGCACTGAAGCTTTCTTT. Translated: CASSLAGFGTEAFF.

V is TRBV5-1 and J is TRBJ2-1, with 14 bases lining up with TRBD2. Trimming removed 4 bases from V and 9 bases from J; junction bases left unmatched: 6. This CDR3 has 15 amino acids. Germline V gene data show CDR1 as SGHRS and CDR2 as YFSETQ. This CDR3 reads CASSKGLAGVSEQFF. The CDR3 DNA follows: TGCGCCAGCAGCAAGGGACTAGCGGGAGTTAGTGAGCAGTTCTTC.

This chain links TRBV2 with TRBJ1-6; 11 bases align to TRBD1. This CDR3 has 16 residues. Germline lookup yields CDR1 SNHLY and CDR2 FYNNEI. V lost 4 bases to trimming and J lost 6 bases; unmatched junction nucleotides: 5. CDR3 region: CASSGTGGRFNSPLHF. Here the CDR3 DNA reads TGTGCCAGCAGTGGGACAGGGGGCAGGTTTAATTCACCCCTCCACTTT.

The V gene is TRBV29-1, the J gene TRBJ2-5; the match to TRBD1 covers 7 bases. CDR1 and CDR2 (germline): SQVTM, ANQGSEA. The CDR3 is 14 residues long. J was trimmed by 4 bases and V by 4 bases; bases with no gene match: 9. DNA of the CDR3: TGCAGCGTTGGAGGACTGACAGGGACAGAGACCCAGTACTTC. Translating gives CSVGGLTGTETQYF.

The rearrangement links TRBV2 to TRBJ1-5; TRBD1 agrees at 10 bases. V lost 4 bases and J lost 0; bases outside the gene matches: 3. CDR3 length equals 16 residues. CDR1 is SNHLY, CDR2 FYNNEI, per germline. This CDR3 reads CASSGDRGHSNQPQHF. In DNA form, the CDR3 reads TGTGCCAGCAGTGGGGACAGGGGACATAGCAATCAGCCCCAGCATTTT.

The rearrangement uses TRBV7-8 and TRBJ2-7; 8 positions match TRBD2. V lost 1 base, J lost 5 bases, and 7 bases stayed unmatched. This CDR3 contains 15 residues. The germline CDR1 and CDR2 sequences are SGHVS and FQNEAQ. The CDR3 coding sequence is TGTGCCAGCAGCTTAGGGTCGGGGGGGGACCACGAGCAGTACTTC. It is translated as CASSLGSGGDHEQYF.

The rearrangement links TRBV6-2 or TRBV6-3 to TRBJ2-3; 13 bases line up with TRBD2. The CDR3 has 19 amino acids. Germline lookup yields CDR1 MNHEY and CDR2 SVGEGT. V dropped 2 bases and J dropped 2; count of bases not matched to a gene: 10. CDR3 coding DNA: TGTGCCAGCAGTTACGCCCCGGGACTAGCGGGGACCCTCACAGATACGCAGTATTTT. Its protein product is CASSYAPGLAGTLTDTQYF.

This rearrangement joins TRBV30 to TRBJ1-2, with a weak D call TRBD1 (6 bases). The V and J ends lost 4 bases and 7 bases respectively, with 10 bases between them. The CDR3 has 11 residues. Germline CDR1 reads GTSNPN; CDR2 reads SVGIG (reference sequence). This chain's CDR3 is CAWTLQGGYTF. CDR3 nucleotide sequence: TGTGCCTGGACACTACAGGGTGGCTACACCTTC. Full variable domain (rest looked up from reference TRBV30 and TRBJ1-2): SQTIHQWPATLVQPVGSPLSLECTVEGTSNPNLYWYRQAAGRGLQLLFYSVGIGQISSEVPQNLSASRPQDRQFILSSKKLLLSDSGFYLCAWTLQGGYTFGSGTRLTVV.

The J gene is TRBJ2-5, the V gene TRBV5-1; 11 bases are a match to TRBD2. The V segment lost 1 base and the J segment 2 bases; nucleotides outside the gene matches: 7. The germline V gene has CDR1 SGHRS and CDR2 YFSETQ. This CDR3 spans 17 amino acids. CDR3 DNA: TGCGCCAGCAGCTTGTGGGGGACTAGCGGTGGGCAAGAGACCCAGTACTTC. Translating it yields CASSLWGTSGGQETQYF.

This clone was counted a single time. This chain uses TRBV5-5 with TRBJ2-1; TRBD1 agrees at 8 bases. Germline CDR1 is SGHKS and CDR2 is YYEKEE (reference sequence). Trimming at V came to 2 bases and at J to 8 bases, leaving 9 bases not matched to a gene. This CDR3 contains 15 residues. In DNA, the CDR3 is TGTGCCAGCAGCTTAACCCCAGGGGGCATGGATGAGCAGTTCTTC. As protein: CASSLTPGGMDEQFF. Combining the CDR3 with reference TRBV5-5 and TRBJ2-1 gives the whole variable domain DAGVTQSPTHLIKTRGQQVTLRCSPISGHKSVSWYQQVLGQGPQFIFQYYEKEERGRGNFPDRFSARQFPNYSSELNVNALLLGDSALYLCASSLTPGGMDEQFFGPGTRLTVL.

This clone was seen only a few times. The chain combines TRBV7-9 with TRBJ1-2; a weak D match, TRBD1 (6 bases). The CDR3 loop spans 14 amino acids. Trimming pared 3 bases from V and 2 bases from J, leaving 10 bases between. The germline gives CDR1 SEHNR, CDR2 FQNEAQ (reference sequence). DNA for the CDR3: TGTGCCAGCAGCTTCCCAGGGGTCAACTATGGCTACACCTTC. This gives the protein CASSFPGVNYGYTF.

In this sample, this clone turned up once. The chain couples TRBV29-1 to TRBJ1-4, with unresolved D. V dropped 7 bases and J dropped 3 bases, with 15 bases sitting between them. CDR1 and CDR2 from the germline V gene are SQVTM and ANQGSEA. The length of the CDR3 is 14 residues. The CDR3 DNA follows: TGCAGCGCCGGGTGGCTTCCGCCTAATGAAAAACTGTTTTTT. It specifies CSAGWLPPNEKLFF.